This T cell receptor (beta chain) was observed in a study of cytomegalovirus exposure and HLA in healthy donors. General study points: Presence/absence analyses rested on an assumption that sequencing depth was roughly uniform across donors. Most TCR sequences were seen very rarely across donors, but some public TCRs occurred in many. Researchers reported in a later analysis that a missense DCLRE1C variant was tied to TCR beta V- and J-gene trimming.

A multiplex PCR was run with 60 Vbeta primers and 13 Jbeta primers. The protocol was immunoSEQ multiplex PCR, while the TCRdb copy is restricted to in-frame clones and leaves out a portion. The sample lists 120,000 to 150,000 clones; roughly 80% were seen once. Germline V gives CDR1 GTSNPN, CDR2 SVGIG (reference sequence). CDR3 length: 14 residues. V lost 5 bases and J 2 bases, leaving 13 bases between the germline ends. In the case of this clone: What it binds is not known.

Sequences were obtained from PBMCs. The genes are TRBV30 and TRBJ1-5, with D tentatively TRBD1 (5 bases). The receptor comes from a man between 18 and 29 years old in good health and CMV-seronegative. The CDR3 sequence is CAWRNQGGNQPQHF. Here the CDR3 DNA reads TGTGCCTGGCGCAATCAGGGTGGCAATCAGCCCCAGCATTTT.